This T cell receptor beta chain comes out of a study of shared T cell receptors in the human thymus. The germline CDR1 and CDR2 sequences are GTSNPN and SVGIG (reference sequence). V lost 7 bases and J 5 bases, leaving 12 bases between the germline ends. This CDR3 contains 11 residues. This clone occurred once. Sequencing was performed with immunoSEQ multiplex PCR; in TCRdb, only in-frame clones are kept and a portion is missing. The sample shows hundreds of thousands of clones, roughly 90% of them seen only once. The same specimen was also included in a second study, on human thymus T cells. That work adds: Corrective cardiac surgery supplied the resected thymus tissue. In thymic and blood repertoires alike, V and J usage looked biased. There were highly overlapping thymic repertoires among unrelated individuals, as related research reported.

The clonotype originates from a boy in the first two years of life with a congenital heart defect. The sequencing sample was made of thymocytes. V is TRBV30 and J is TRBJ2-7, with D perhaps TRBD1 (5 bases). CDR3 bases: TGTGCCTATTCCAGGGTGGACGAGCAGTACTTC. Protein sequence: CAYSRVDEQYF.